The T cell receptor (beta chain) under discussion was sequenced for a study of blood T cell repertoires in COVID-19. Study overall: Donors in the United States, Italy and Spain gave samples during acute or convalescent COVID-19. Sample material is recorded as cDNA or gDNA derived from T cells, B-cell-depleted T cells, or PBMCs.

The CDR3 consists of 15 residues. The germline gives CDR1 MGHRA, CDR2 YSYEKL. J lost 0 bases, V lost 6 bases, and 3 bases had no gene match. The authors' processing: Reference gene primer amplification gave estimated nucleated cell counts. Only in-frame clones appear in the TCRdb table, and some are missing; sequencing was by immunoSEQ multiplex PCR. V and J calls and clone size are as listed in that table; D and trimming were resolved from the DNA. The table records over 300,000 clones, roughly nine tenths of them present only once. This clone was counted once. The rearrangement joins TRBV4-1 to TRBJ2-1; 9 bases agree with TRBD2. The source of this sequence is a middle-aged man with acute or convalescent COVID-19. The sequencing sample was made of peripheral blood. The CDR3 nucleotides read TGCGCCAGCAGACGACTAGCGGTCTCCTACAATGAGCAGTTCTTC. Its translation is CASRRLAVSYNEQFF.